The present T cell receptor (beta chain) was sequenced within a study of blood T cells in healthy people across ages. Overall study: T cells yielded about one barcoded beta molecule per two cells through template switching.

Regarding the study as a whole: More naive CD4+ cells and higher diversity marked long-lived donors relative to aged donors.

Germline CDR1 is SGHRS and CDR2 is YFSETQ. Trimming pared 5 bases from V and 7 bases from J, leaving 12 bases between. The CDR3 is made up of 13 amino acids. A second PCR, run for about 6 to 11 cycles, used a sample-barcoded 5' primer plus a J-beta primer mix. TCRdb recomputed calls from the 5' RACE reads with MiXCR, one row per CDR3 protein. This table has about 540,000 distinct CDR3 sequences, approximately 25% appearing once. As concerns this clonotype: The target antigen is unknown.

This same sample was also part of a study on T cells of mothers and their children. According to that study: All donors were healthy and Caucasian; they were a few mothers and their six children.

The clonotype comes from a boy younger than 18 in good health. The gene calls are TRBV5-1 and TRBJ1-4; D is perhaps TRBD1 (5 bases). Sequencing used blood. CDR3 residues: CASSAGGAEKLFF. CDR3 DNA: TGCGCCAGCAGTGCAGGAGGGGCTGAAAAACTGTTTTTT. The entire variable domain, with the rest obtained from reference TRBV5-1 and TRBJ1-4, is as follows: KAGVTQTPRYLIKTRGQQVTLSCSPISGHRSVSWYQQTPGQGLQFLFEYFSETQRNKGNFPGRFSGRQFSNSRSEMNVSTLELGDSALYLCASSAGGAEKLFFGSGTQLSVL.